This TCR beta chain was documented in a study of a mutant IDH1 vaccine in newly diagnosed glioma. Regarding this clone: Its antigen is currently unknown.

This CDR3 is 17 amino acids long. Germline loops: CDR1 LGHNA, CDR2 YNFKEQ. V trimming: 0 bases; J trimming: 5 bases; junction bases outside the gene matches: 12. Profiled with immunoSEQ multiplex PCR; TCRdb holds only in-frame clones, not every one. The table shows about 54,000 clones, with roughly 80% occurring only once. Sample time point: week 35, safety follow-up. The vaccine gave 300 ug of a 20-mer mutant IDH1 peptide subcutaneously per dose. Sequencing used PBMCs, obtained from a glioma patient whose treatment included an IDH1 peptide vaccine. The chain employs TRBV4-2 and TRBJ1-2; 7 nucleotides match TRBD1. The source of this sequence is a woman aged 18-29 years with glioma. DNA for the CDR3: TGTGCCAGCAGCCAAGATCTAATCTCCAGGGGGGGGTATGGCTACACCTTC. It codes for CASSQDLISRGGYGYTF.